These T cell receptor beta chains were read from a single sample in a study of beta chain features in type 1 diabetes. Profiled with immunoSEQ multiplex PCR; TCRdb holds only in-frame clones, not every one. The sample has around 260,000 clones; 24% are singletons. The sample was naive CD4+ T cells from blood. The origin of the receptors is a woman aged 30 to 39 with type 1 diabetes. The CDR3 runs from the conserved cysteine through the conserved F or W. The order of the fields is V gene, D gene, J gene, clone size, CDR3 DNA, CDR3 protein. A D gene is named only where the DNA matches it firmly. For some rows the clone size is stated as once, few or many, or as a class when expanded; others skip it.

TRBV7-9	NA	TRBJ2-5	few	TGTGCCAGCAGCGGCCTAGTGGGAGTCCAAGAGACCCAGTACTTC	CASSGLVGVQETQYF
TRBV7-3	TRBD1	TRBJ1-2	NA	TGTGCCAGCAGCCAAGGACAGGGAGCCTATGGCTACACCTTC	CASSQGQGAYGYTF
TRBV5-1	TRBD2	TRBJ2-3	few	TGCGCCAGCTTCGGCGGGAGGTATCAAGATACGCAGTATTTT	CASFGGRYQDTQYF
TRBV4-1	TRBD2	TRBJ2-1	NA	TGCGCCAGCAGACCCACTAGCGGGAGGACCTACAATGAGCAGTTCTTC	CASRPTSGRTYNEQFF
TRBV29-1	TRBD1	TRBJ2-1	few	TGCAGCGTTAGAAGGACAGGGAGCTCCTACAATGAGCAGTTCTTC	CSVRRTGSSYNEQFF
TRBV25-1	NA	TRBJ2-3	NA	TGTGCCAGCAGACAGAGCTCCTATACGCAGTATTTT	CASRQSSYTQYF
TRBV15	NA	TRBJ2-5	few	TGTGCCACCAGCCTTCGAGAGACCCAGTACTTC	CATSLRETQYF
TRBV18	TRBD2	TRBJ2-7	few	TGTGCCAGCTCCGGCGGGAGGGATGGCGAGCAGTACTTC	CASSGGRDGEQYF
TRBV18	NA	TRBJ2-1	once	TGTGCCAGCTCATCGGGAATACCCTCCTACAATGAGCAGTTCTTC	CASSSGIPSYNEQFF
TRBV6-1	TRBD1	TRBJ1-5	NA	TGTGCCGGACAGGGACATAGCAATCAGCCCCAGCATTTT	CAGQGHSNQPQHF
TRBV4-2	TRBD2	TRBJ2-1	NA	TGTGCCAGCAGCCAAGACTGGCTTCTAGCGGGAGGGAACATTGAGCAGTTCTTC	CASSQDWLLAGGNIEQFF
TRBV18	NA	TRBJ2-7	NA	TGTGCCAGCTCACCACTTCCAGGGACCTACGAGCAGTACTTC	CASSPLPGTYEQYF
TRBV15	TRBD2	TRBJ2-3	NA	TGTGCCACCAGCAGAGATATAGGACTAGCGGGAGTGGCAGATACGCAGTATTTT	CATSRDIGLAGVADTQYF
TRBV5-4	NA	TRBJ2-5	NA	TGTGCCAGCAGCTTGGCCGAGGGGGAAGAGACCCAGTACTTC	CASSLAEGEETQYF
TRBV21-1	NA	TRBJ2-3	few	TGTGCCAGCAGCCCCTCAGATACGCAGTATTTT	CASSPSDTQYF
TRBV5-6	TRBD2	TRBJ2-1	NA	TGTGCCAGCAGCTTAGGACTAGCGGGGTTACAATCCTACAATGAGCAGTTCTTC	CASSLGLAGLQSYNEQFF
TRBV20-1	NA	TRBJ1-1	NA	TGCAGGGTCCGGGTGAACACTGAAGCTTTCTTT	CRVRVNTEAFF
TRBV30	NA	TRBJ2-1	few	TGTGCCTGGAGCGGGAGTGGCGCTGAGCAGTTCTTC	CAWSGSGAEQFF
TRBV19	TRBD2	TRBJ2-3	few	TGTGCCAGCCAACCTAGGAGGGAGGGCCCAGATACGCAGTATTTT	CASQPRREGPDTQYF
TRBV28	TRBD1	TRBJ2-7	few	TGTGCCAGCAGTCCACGGACAGGGTCCTACGAGCAGTACTTC	CASSPRTGSYEQYF
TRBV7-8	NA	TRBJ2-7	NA	TGTGCCAGCAGCCCCTCCGGGTACGAGCAGTACTTC	CASSPSGYEQYF
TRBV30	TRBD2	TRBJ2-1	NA	TGTGCCTGGCTAGCGGACCAGTACAATGAGCAGTTCTTC	CAWLADQYNEQFF
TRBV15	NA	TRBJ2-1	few	TGTGCCACCAGCAGAGAAACCGGGAGCTCTTACAATGAGCAGTTCTTC	CATSRETGSSYNEQFF